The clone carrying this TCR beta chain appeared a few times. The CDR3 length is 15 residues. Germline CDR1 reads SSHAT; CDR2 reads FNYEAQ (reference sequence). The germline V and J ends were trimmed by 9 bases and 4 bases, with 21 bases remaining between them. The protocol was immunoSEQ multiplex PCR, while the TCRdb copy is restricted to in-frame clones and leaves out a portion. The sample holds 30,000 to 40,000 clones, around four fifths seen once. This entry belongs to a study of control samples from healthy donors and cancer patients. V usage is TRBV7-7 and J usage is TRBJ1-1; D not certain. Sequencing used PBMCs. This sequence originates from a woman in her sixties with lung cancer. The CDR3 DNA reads TGTGCCAGTCTTCCAGCGGCAGGTGACGGCACTGAAGCTTTCTTT. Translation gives CASLPAAGDGTEAFF. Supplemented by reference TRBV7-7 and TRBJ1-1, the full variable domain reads GAGVSQSPRYKVTKRGQDVTLRCDPISSHATLYWYQQALGQGPEFLTYFNYEAQPDKSGLPSDRFSAERPEGSISTLTIQRTEQRDSAMYRCASLPAAGDGTEAFFGQGTRLTVV.